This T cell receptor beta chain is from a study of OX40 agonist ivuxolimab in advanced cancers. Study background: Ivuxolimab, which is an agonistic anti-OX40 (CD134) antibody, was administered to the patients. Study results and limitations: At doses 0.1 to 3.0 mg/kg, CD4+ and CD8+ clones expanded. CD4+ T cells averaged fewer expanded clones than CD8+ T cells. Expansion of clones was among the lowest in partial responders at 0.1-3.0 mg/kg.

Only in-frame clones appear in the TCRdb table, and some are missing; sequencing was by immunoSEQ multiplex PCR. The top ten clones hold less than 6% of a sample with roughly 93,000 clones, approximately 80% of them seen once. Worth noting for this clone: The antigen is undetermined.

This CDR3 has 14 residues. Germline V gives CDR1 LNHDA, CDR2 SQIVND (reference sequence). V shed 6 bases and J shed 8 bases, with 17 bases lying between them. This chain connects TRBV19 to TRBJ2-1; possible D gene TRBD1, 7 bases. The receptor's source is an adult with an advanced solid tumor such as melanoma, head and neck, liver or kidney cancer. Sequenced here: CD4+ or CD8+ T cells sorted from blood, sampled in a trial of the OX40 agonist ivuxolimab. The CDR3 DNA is TGTGCCAGTAGAAGGACGGGAGACAGGGATGAGCAGTTCTTC. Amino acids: CASRRTGDRDEQFF.